Reported below is one T cell receptor (beta chain). Reverse transcription of about 0.5 to 1 ug RNA was carried out with random hexamers. TCRdb independently ran MiXCR on the immunoSEQ multiplex PCR reads; one entry per CDR3 protein. The sample carries about 160,000 distinct CDR3 sequences, around 92% recorded once. Blood CD8+ and CD4+ T cells underwent high-throughput TCR beta sequencing. This record comes from a study of CD8 T cells in Susac syndrome. The origin of this receptor is a human donor in good health. Specimen: CD4+ T cells from PBMCs.

CDR3 in amino acids: CASSATTSTDTQYF. The CDR3 DNA is TGTGCCAGCAGCGCGACTACCAGCACAGATACGCAGTATTTT. The chain employs TRBV9 and TRBJ2-3, with a weak D call TRBD2 (5 bases). CDR1 is SGDLS and CDR2 is YYNGEE in the germline V gene. The CDR3 sequence is 14 residues long. Trimming removed 3 bases at V and 0 bases at J, with 8 bases between.